The TCR beta chain described here comes from a study of T cells after yellow fever vaccination. This clonotype has just a few counts. TCRdb reanalysed the 5' RACE reads using MiXCR and keeps one entry per CDR3 protein. The table has under 550,000 distinct CDR3 sequences, roughly a fifth seen once. CDR1 is MNHEY, CDR2 SMNVEV, per germline (reference sequence). There are 13 residues in the CDR3. The ends were cut back, 8 bases at V and 5 bases at J, with 15 bases in the middle. This sample comprised PBMCs, obtained approximately 20 days after the first yellow fever vaccination. The sequence was obtained from a man between 18 and 29 years old who received the YFV17D yellow fever vaccine. The chain carries TRBV27 and TRBJ2-5; possible D gene TRBD2, 7 bases. In DNA form, the CDR3 reads TGTGCCAGCGGCGCGGGGGCATGGGAGACCCAGTACTTC. Translation gives CASGAGAWETQYF.